This is a list of T cell receptor beta chains from one sample in a study of blood T cell repertoires in COVID-19. Measured with immunoSEQ multiplex PCR; TCRdb has only the in-frame clones, and not every one. This table has fewer than 450,000 clones, roughly 90% appearing once. The sequenced sample was PBMCs or T cells enriched from blood (not recorded which). The origin of the receptors is a woman in her 30s who had recovered from COVID-19. CDR3s include the opening cysteine and the closing phenylalanine or tryptophan. A D gene is named only where the DNA matches it firmly. Clone size is given for some rows only: seen once, a few or many times, or a class if the clone is expanded.

-	TRBJ2-3	-	TRBV4-3	CASSQEEMYTDTQYF	TGCGCCAGCAGCCAAGAGGAGATGTACACAGATACGCAGTATTTT
-	TRBJ2-1	-	TRBV11-2	CASSLDLMLSSYNEQFF	TGTGCCAGCAGCTTAGATTTGATGCTATCCTCCTACAATGAGCAGTTCTTC
-	TRBJ2-7	-	TRBV9	CASSLDRSAYEQYF	TGTGCCAGCAGCCTAGACAGGAGTGCCTACGAGCAGTACTTC
TRBD1	TRBJ1-3	-	TRBV19	CASSGYRGESGNTIYF	TGTGCCAGTAGTGGGTACAGGGGTGAGAGCGGAAACACCATATATTTT
-	TRBJ2-5	-	TRBV19	CASRRRQGGQETQYF	TGTGCCAGTAGGCGTCGACAGGGAGGCCAAGAGACCCAGTACTTC
-	TRBJ1-2	-	TRBV2	CASSDTQGLGGYTF	TGTGCCAGCAGTGACACTCAGGGTCTCGGTGGCTACACCTTC
TRBD1	TRBJ1-1	-	TRBV28	CASNLQGGNTEAFF	TGTGCCAGCAACCTACAGGGGGGGAACACTGAAGCTTTCTTT
TRBD2	TRBJ2-5	-	TRBV7-2	CASSLVGGGQETQYF	TGTGCCAGCAGCTTAGTTGGCGGGGGGCAAGAGACCCAGTACTTC
TRBD2	TRBJ2-3	-	TRBV14	CASSPRLAGGPSTDTQYF	TGTGCCAGCAGCCCCCGACTAGCGGGGGGGCCTTCGACAGATACGCAGTATTTT
TRBD1	TRBJ1-5	-	TRBV7-8	CASSYGSGTASNQPQHF	TGTGCCAGCAGCTACGGCTCGGGGACAGCAAGCAATCAGCCCCAGCATTTT
-	TRBJ2-7	-	TRBV9	CASSVVADSYEQYF	TGTGCCAGCAGCGTAGTGGCGGACTCCTACGAGCAGTACTTC
TRBD1	TRBJ1-2	-	TRBV4-1	CASSQATGGSYGYTF	TGCGCCAGCAGCCAGGCTACAGGGGGCAGCTATGGCTACACCTTC
-	TRBJ1-2	-	TRBV27	CASSSDKGYGYTF	TGTGCCAGCAGCTCGGACAAAGGCTATGGCTACACCTTC
-	TRBJ1-3	-	TRBV29-1	CSVVGQSSGNTIYF	TGCAGCGTTGTGGGGCAGAGCTCTGGAAACACCATATATTTT
-	TRBJ2-1	-	TRBV18	CASSPPLNSSSYNEQFF	TGTGCCAGCTCACCCCCCCTAAACTCGAGCTCCTACAATGAGCAGTTCTTC
-	TRBJ2-1	-	TRBV5-1	CASSLFSGGNEQFF	TGCGCCAGCAGCTTGTTTTCCGGAGGCAATGAGCAGTTCTTC
TRBD1	TRBJ1-3	-	TRBV5-1	CASSPGTDGNTIYF	TGCGCCAGCAGCCCCGGGACAGACGGAAACACCATATATTTT
TRBD1	TRBJ2-7	-	TRBV7-9	CASSWTGLYEQYF	TGTGCCAGCAGCTGGACAGGGTTGTACGAGCAGTACTTC
TRBD2	TRBJ2-5	-	TRBV7-2	CASSLSSSGGQETQYF	TGTGCCAGCAGCTTGTCGTCGAGCGGGGGGCAAGAGACCCAGTACTTC
-	TRBJ1-5	-	TRBV28	CASSYTGTQHF	TGTGCCAGCAGTTACACAGGTACCCAGCATTTT
-	TRBJ2-3	once	TRBV5-1	CASSLAGGGSTDTQYF	TGCGCCAGCAGCTTGGCCGGGGGTGGATCCACAGATACGCAGTATTTT
TRBD2	TRBJ2-3	-	TRBV19	CASRPHPGLSTDTQYF	TGTGCCAGTAGACCCCACCCGGGACTATCCACAGATACGCAGTATTTT
TRBD1	TRBJ1-4	-	TRBV5-5	CASSARTQGGEKLFF	TGTGCCAGCAGCGCCCGTACCCAGGGGGGAGAAAAACTGTTTTTT
TRBD1	TRBJ2-1	-	TRBV28	CASSPQDRGKGEQFF	TGTGCCAGCAGCCCTCAGGACAGGGGTAAAGGTGAGCAGTTCTTC
TRBD1	TRBJ1-2	-	TRBV6-5	CASSQTGGGSYGYTF	TGTGCCAGCAGTCAAACAGGGGGCGGAAGCTATGGCTACACCTTC
TRBD1	TRBJ2-7	-	TRBV11-2	CASSLGTGSSYEQYF	TGTGCCAGCAGCTTAGGGACAGGGTCCTCCTACGAGCAGTACTTC
-	TRBJ2-3	-	TRBV24-1	CATSDSGGSPDTQYF	TGTGCCACCAGTGATTCGGGCGGGTCCCCGGATACGCAGTATTTT
-	TRBJ2-7	-	TRBV4-3	CASSQETDSSYEQYF	TGCGCCAGCAGCCAAGAAACGGACAGCTCCTACGAGCAGTACTTC
TRBD2	TRBJ2-6	-	TRBV6-4	CASSLAGGSRSGANVLTF	TGTGCCAGCAGTCTAGCGGGGGGGTCCAGATCTGGGGCCAACGTCCTGACTTTC
-	TRBJ1-6	few	TRBV28	CASSFDSGSSPLHF	TGTGCCAGCAGTTTTGATTCGGGGAGTTCACCCCTCCACTTT
TRBD1	TRBJ1-4	-	TRBV5-4	CASSLAQGAGGNEKLFF	TGTGCCAGCAGCTTGGCACAGGGGGCGGGGGGTAATGAAAAACTGTTTTTT
TRBD2	TRBJ2-3	-	TRBV3-1/TRBV3-2	CASSQGRSGGHDTQYF	TGTGCCAGCAGCCAAGGGCGTAGCGGGGGGCACGATACGCAGTATTTT
TRBD1	TRBJ1-1	-	TRBV7-9	CASSLGTENTEAFF	TGTGCCAGCAGCTTGGGGACAGAGAACACTGAAGCTTTCTTT
TRBD1	TRBJ2-1	-	TRBV6-5	CASSPPGQGGREQFF	TGTGCCAGCAGCCCGCCGGGACAGGGGGGCCGTGAGCAGTTCTTC
-	TRBJ1-2	-	TRBV28	CASSAGLYGYTF	TGTGCCAGCAGTGCGGGACTCTATGGCTACACCTTC
-	TRBJ2-2	-	TRBV6-5	CASRQGVGELFF	TGTGCCAGCAGACAGGGTGTCGGGGAGCTGTTTTTT
TRBD1	TRBJ2-7	-	TRBV6-2/TRBV6-3	CASSFPTRDRESYEQYF	TGTGCCAGCAGTTTTCCCACCCGGGACAGGGAGTCCTACGAGCAGTACTTC